The 6 T cell receptor beta chains below come from one sample, sequenced in a study of cytomegalovirus exposure and HLA in healthy donors. PCR primers comprised 60 Vbeta and 13 Jbeta primers. Sequencing used immunoSEQ multiplex PCR; TCRdb keeps in-frame clones, though not all of them. The sample holds roughly 90,000 clones, approximately 85% seen once. The sequenced material came from PBMCs. The source of these receptors is a man aged 25 to 40 in good health and CMV-seropositive.

The chain employs TRBV5-6 and TRBJ1-1; D is unclear. The CDR3 totals 11 residues. Looked up from germline, CDR1 is SGHDT and CDR2 is YYEEEE. The germline V and J ends were trimmed by 7 bases and 4 bases, with 8 bases remaining between them. The CDR3 region has the DNA TGTGCCAGCCAAGAGGGCACTGAAGCTTTCTTT. Its translation: CASQEGTEAFF.

The gene calls are TRBV29-1 and TRBJ1-1; 10 bases agree with TRBD1. From germline, CDR1 is SQVTM and CDR2 ANQGSEA. V lost 6 bases to trimming and J lost 0 bases; unmatched junction nucleotides: 4. The CDR3 spans 14 residues. In nucleotides, the CDR3 is TGCAGCGTCGGCGGGACAGGGGTGAACACTGAAGCTTTCTTT. It translates to CSVGGTGVNTEAFF.

The chain couples TRBV7-2 to TRBJ1-5; D is unclear. Germline CDR1 SGHTA, CDR2 FQGNSA. The ends were cut back, 1 base at V and 6 bases at J, with 4 bases in the middle. The length of the CDR3 is 12 residues. CDR3 DNA sequence: TGTGCCAGCAGCTTAGGAGGTCAGCCCCAGCATTTT. Its protein is CASSLGGQPQHF.

This clone was seen only a few times. V usage is TRBV5-8 and J usage is TRBJ1-5; D unresolved. The CDR3 is 13 residues long. Trimming stripped 1 base from V and 5 bases from J, with 7 bases between. Germline V gives CDR1 SGHTS, CDR2 YDEGEE. The CDR3 coding sequence is TGTGCCAGCAGCTTGCAGATTGATCAGCCCCAGCATTTT. Translation: CASSLQIDQPQHF.

The chain has TRBV5-1 and TRBJ2-5; the D is unclear. Looked up from germline, CDR1 is SGHRS and CDR2 is YFSETQ. The CDR3 has 13 amino acids. Trimming removed 2 bases at V and 5 bases at J, with 10 bases between. In DNA, the CDR3 is TGCGCCAGCAGCTTCCTAGGCTTGGAGACCCAGTACTTC. Translated: CASSFLGLETQYF.

The J gene is TRBJ2-4, the V gene TRBV2; no clear D. Germline V gene data show CDR1 as SNHLY and CDR2 as FYNNEI. Trimming cost V 5 bases and J 9 bases, with 11 bases left between them. The CDR3 extends over 12 amino acids. CDR3 amino acids: CASSSSGTIQYF. The CDR3 region has the DNA TGTGCCAGCAGTTCGTCTGGCACCATTCAGTACTTC.